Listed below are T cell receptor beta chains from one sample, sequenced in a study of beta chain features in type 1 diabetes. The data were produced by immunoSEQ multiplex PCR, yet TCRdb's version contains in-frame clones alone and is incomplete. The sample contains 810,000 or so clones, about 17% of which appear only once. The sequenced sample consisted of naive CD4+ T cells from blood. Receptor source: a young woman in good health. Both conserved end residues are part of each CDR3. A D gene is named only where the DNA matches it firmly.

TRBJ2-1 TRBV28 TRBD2 CASSLSWTSKNEQFF
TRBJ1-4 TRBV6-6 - CASRPGATNEKLFF
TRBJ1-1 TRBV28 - CASSLDRTEAFF
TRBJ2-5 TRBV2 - CASSGPGAGETQYF
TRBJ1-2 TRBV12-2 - CASRLTQGRRNGYTF
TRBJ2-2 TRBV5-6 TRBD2 CASSWKRGAGELFF
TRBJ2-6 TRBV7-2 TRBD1 CASSLGRDRYTGANVLTF
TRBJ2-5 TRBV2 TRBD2 CASRRFSGSRDETQYF
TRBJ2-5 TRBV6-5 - CASSQQGVGTQYF
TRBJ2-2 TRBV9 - CASSPSGTNTGELFF
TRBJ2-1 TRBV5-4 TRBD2 CASSPTAGLADGEQFF
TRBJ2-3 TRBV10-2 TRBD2 CASSLAGERDTQYF
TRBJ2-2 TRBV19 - CASKEDQSPGELFF
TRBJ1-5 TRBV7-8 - CASSLYRVGQPQHF
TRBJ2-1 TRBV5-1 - CASSLRRGWSNEQFF
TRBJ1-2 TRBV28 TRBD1 CASSSPGGYGYTF
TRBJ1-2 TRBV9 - CASSVGYGGGYYGYTF
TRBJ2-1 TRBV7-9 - CASSPTGRRGNEQFF
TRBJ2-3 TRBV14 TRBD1 CASSLYRGTGYTDTQYF
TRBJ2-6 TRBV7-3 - CASSPRYSGANVLTF
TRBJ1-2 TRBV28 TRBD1 CASSLSDRRGYTF
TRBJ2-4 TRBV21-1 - CASSKVPPGTLTKNIQYF
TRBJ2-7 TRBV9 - CASSVAGSGWDEQYF
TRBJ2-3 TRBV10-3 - CAISDPQVRTDTQYF